The T cell receptor (beta chain) described here comes from a study of TIL therapy for anti-PD-1-resistant metastatic lung cancer. Study overall: Most patients had lung adenocarcinoma; a handful of tumors were EGFR-mutant, two ALK-rearranged; half smoked currently or formerly. The study, taken as a whole, reports: TIL clonotype persistence in blood showed no apparent association with response.

Sample time point: pre-treatment sample, taken before nivolumab and TIL therapy. Adults with stage 4 NSCLC were enrolled in a phase I trial. Sequencing used immunoSEQ v3. Each library reached roughly 2 million read pairs, or roughly 4.5-6 million at deep level. The repertoire was sequenced with immunoSEQ multiplex PCR; TCRdb's copy has only in-frame clones and lacks some. The sample lists tens of thousands of clones, roughly 70% occurring once. CDR3 size: 15 residues. Looked up from germline, CDR1 is KGHSH and CDR2 is LQKENI. The junction had 6 bases not matched to a gene; V was cut back by 2 bases and J by 8 bases. Turning to this clone: As yet, its antigen is unknown.

The V gene is TRBV18, the J gene TRBJ2-1; TRBD1 aligns across 10 bases. Specimen: blood, collected at baseline. This TCR was sampled from a person aged 25 to 79 with non-small cell lung cancer. This chain's CDR3 is CASSPFGTGVDEQFF. The CDR3 nucleotides are TGTGCCAGCTCACCATTCGGGACAGGGGTCGATGAGCAGTTCTTC.